The 27 T cell receptor beta chains reported below all come from one sample, sequenced in a study of blood T cell repertoires in COVID-19 (dated by TCRdb to the early 2020s). Library preparation used the immunoSEQ multiplex PCR assay. In TCRdb, the immuneACCESS table is reduced to in-frame sequences with V and J assigned. These tables do not hold every clone; where another copy was compared, an unresolved V gene accounts for under half, and the others remain unexplained. Across this sample there are 190,000 or so clones, with 85% to 90% seen only once. The biggest ten clones account for 0.85% to 0.95% of the sample. The specimen was peripheral blood. Receptors were obtained from a woman aged 18-29 years who had recovered from COVID-19.

The chain recombines TRBV11-2 with TRBJ2-1; the match to TRBD2 covers 9 bases. The CDR3 totals 14 residues. From germline, CDR1 is SGHAT and CDR2 FQNNGV. Trimming at V came to 5 bases and at J to 10 bases, leaving 9 bases not matched to a gene. The CDR3 DNA sequence: TGTGCCAGCAGCAAGGGACTAGCCCCGAGGGAGCAGTTCTTC. It codes for CASSKGLAPREQFF. Together with reference TRBV11-2 and TRBJ2-1, the CDR3 gives the full variable domain: EAGVAQSPRYKIIEKRQSVAFWCNPISGHATLYWYQQILGQGPKLLIQFQNNGVVDDSQLPKDRFSAERLKGVDSTLKIQPAKLEDSAVYLCASSKGLAPREQFFGPGTRLTVL.

V and J are TRBV6-6 and TRBJ1-1; tentative D call: TRBD1 (5 bases). From germline, CDR1 is MNHNY and CDR2 SVGAGI (reference sequence). The CDR3 has 14 amino acids. The ends were cut back, 0 bases at V and 7 bases at J, with 12 bases in the middle. DNA of the CDR3: TGTGCCAGCAGTTACTCCGCGGCGGGGCTTGAAGCTTTCTTT. This sequence encodes CASSYSAAGLEAFF.

The V and J genes are TRBV12-3 or TRBV12-4 and TRBJ2-4; D remains ambiguous. Trimming took off 5 bases at V and 1 base at J, with 3 bases between the two ends. This CDR3 has 12 residues. CDR3 nucleotide sequence: TGTGCCAGCAGTCATGCCAAAAACATTCAGTACTTC. This sequence encodes CASSHAKNIQYF.

V and J are TRBV4-2 and TRBJ2-3, with TRBD2 matching 11 bases. The CDR3 has 16 residues. Trimming at V came to 0 bases and at J to 1 base, leaving 0 bases not matched to a gene. In germline, CDR1 is LGHNA, CDR2 YNFKEQ. This CDR3 reads CASSQELAGGTDTQYF. CDR3 DNA: TGTGCCAGCAGCCAAGAACTAGCGGGGGGCACAGATACGCAGTATTTT.

This chain joins TRBV27 and TRBJ2-1; D is unclear. The ends were cut back, 6 bases at V and 8 bases at J, with 14 bases in the middle. The CDR3 consists of 13 residues. Germline V gives CDR1 MNHEY, CDR2 SMNVEV (reference sequence). CDR3 nucleotides: TGTGCCAGCAGGTCTCTTGGTGAGCATGAGCAGTTCTTC. This codes for CASRSLGEHEQFF.

This clone appeared once. The rearrangement uses TRBV4-3 and TRBJ2-7, with 10 bases lining up with TRBD1. CDR1 is LGHNA, CDR2 YSLEER, per germline. The ends lost 4 bases at V and 5 bases at J; junction bases unmatched: 5. The CDR3 is 14 residues long. The DNA for the CDR3 is TGCGCCAGCAGCCGAGCCGGGACAGGGGACGAGCAGTACTTC. Its protein product is CASSRAGTGDEQYF.

The chain employs TRBV7-3 and TRBJ2-3; 8 nucleotides align to TRBD2. This CDR3 comprises 17 residues. Germline V gives CDR1 SGHTA, CDR2 FQGTGA. J was trimmed by 1 base and V by 4 bases; bases with no gene match: 10. In DNA form, the CDR3 reads TGTGCCAGCAGCTCCTCGGTGATTAGCGGGGGCACAGATACGCAGTATTTT. This translates into CASSSSVISGGTDTQYF.

This chain connects TRBV24-1 to TRBJ1-5; D remains ambiguous. Trimming removed 10 bases from V and 5 bases from J, with 17 bases in between. Germline V CDR1 and CDR2: KGHDR, SFDVKD. This CDR3 region has 14 residues. The DNA of the CDR3 is TGTGCCACGCAGAGCGGTCCGGGGTATCAGCCCCAGCATTTT. It is translated as CATQSGPGYQPQHF.

The rearrangement joins TRBV5-4 to TRBJ2-1; TRBD2 matches 8 bases. V lost 2 bases and J lost 8; bases outside the gene matches: 12. The CDR3 extends over 16 amino acids. Per the germline V gene, CDR1 is SGHNT and CDR2 is YYREEE (reference sequence). CDR3 sequence: CASSFMVGGGRDEQFF. The CDR3 region has the DNA TGTGCCAGCAGCTTTATGGTCGGGGGGGGCCGCGATGAGCAGTTCTTC.

J is TRBJ1-5 and V is TRBV25-1, with a possible D match to TRBD1 (5 bases). The germline gives CDR1 MGHDK, CDR2 SYGVNS. The CDR3 is 14 residues long. V lost 3 bases, J lost 5 bases, and 11 bases lay in between. The CDR3 region is CASSDREVYQPQHF. The DNA for the CDR3 is TGTGCCAGCAGTGACAGGGAAGTCTATCAGCCCCAGCATTTT.

For this clone: Because the CDR3's place on the DNA is in doubt, the DNA is left out and the CDR3 is given as listed by TCRdb. The genes are TRBV27 and TRBJ2-1; the table's TRBD2 call for D was not verified on the DNA. Inclusive of both ends, the CDR3 amounts to 14 amino acids. Germline CDR1 reads MNHEY; CDR2 reads SMNVEV (reference sequence). CDR3 in amino acids: CASSSSRRVSEQFF.

V gene TRBV29-1 combines with J gene TRBJ1-1; D ambiguous. V lost 5 bases and J 1 base, leaving 5 bases between the germline ends. The CDR3 consists of 11 residues. Per germline, CDR1 SQVTM and CDR2 ANQGSEA. For the CDR3, the DNA is TGCAGCGTTAGAGGGAACACTGAAGCTTTCTTT. It yields the protein CSVRGNTEAFF.

This clone showed up just once. The V gene is TRBV4-3, the J gene TRBJ1-2; TRBD1 aligns across 9 bases. Germline loops: CDR1 LGHNA, CDR2 YSLEER. There are 14 residues in the CDR3. Trimming cost V 3 bases and J 5 bases; bases outside gene matches: 4. CDR3 coding DNA: TGCGCCAGCAGCCATTTGGGACAGGGTTATGGCTACACCTTC. It is translated as CASSHLGQGYGYTF.

The chain links TRBV30 to TRBJ2-7; 11 nucleotides agree with TRBD1. The germline CDR1 and CDR2 sequences are GTSNPN and SVGIG (reference sequence). V was clipped by 1 base and J by 6 bases; unmatched bases: 5. The CDR3 length is 14 residues. CDR3 DNA: TGTGCCTGGAGTGCTGGACAGGGGGCGAGCGAGCAGTACGTC. This codes for CAWSAGQGASEQYV.

As for this clone: This sample includes further DNA sequences coding for the same CDR3. J is TRBJ2-1 and V is TRBV7-2; D is possibly TRBD1 (5 bases). The CDR3 is 15 amino acids. The V and J ends lost 2 bases and 6 bases respectively, with 14 bases between them. Germline V gene lookup returns CDR1 SGHTA and CDR2 FQGNSA. CDR3 loop: CASSLSPGSGNEQFF. The CDR3, as DNA: TGTGCCAGCAGCTTATCCCCAGGGTCCGGCAATGAGCAGTTCTTC.

This rearrangement joins TRBV7-2 to TRBJ2-1; possibly TRBD2 for D (6 bases). The CDR3 is 13 amino acids. CDR1 is SGHTA, CDR2 FQGNSA, per germline. Trimming took 5 bases from V and 5 from J, leaving 10 bases between them. The CDR3 sequence: CASSPDYNNEQFF. The CDR3 DNA follows: TGTGCCAGCAGCCCGGACTATAACAATGAGCAGTTCTTC.

This clone was observed a single time. The rearrangement links TRBV19 to TRBJ2-6, with D unresolved. The germline V and J ends were trimmed by 6 bases and 2 bases, with 5 bases remaining between them. Germline assignment: CDR1 LNHDA and CDR2 SQIVND (reference sequence). The CDR3 runs to 13 residues. The CDR3 sequence: CASRSPGANVLTF. For the CDR3, the DNA is TGTGCCAGTAGAAGCCCTGGGGCCAACGTCCTGACTTTC.

The chain employs TRBV7-2 and TRBJ1-3; 10 bases match TRBD1. The J segment lost 8 bases and the V segment lost 0 bases, leaving 4 bases of the junction unmatched. This CDR3 region has 15 residues. Germline V CDR1 and CDR2: SGHTA, FQGNSA. The CDR3 loop reads CASSLAGQGLYTIYF. In DNA, the CDR3 is TGTGCCAGCAGCTTAGCGGGACAGGGGCTATACACCATATATTTT.

The V gene is TRBV4-1, the J gene TRBJ1-1, with TRBD1 matching over 7 bases. Germline CDR1 is MGHRA and CDR2 is YSYEKL. The ends lost 4 bases at V and 4 bases at J; junction bases unmatched: 9. This CDR3 is 15 amino acids long. The CDR3 DNA reads as TGCGCCAGCAGCCTCATAGGGGGCTCGTTCACTGAAGCTTTCTTT. Its protein is CASSLIGGSFTEAFF.

V gene TRBV27 combines with J gene TRBJ2-5, with D possibly being TRBD1 (5 bases). CDR1 MNHEY and CDR2 SMNVEV come from the germline V gene (reference sequence). Trimming stripped 3 bases from V and 7 bases from J, with 15 bases between. This CDR3 spans 14 amino acids. The CDR3 here is CASSFYSGWGTQYF. In nucleotides, the CDR3 is TGTGCCAGCAGTTTTTATTCAGGGTGGGGGACCCAGTACTTC.

The CDR3 sequence is CASSFTPTLNTEAFF. CDR3 DNA: TGTGCCAGCAGTTTCACCCCGACTCTGAACACTGAAGCTTTCTTT. The genes are TRBV6-5 and TRBJ1-1; no firm D call. Germline lookup yields CDR1 MNHEY and CDR2 SVGAGI. Trimming shortened V by 4 bases and J by 0 bases, and 12 bases separated the two germline ends. The CDR3 extends over 15 amino acids.

V usage is TRBV4-1 and J usage is TRBJ1-1; D gene uncertain. In germline, CDR1 is MGHRA, CDR2 YSYEKL. This CDR3 comprises 14 residues. V was cut by 6 bases and J by 0 bases, with 11 bases left in between. The CDR3, as DNA: TGCGCCAGCAGGGGCAAAGACCTGAACACTGAAGCTTTCTTT. Translated, it gives CASRGKDLNTEAFF.

This clone was counted a single time. The genes are TRBV24-1 and TRBJ1-4; 7 nucleotides match TRBD1. This CDR3 is 15 amino acids long. Trimming cost V 4 bases and J 4 bases; bases outside gene matches: 5. Germline loops: CDR1 KGHDR, CDR2 SFDVKD. The chain's CDR3 is CATSDSDRVNEKLFF. The CDR3 nucleotides read TGTGCCACCAGTGACTCCGACAGGGTTAATGAAAAACTGTTTTTT.

The V and J genes are TRBV2 and TRBJ1-6, with D maybe TRBD1 (6 bases). Per germline, CDR1 SNHLY and CDR2 FYNNEI. This CDR3 has 16 residues. Trimming removed 7 bases at V and 7 bases at J, with 20 bases between. The CDR3 DNA reads TGTGCCAGCACCGAGCAAGGGGGTAGAATCAATTCACCCCTCCACTTT. Its protein is CASTEQGGRINSPLHF.

The chain employs TRBV19 and TRBJ2-1, with unresolved D. CDR1 and CDR2 from the germline V gene are LNHDA and SQIVND (reference sequence). V lost 3 bases, J lost 4 bases, and 13 bases lay in between. CDR3 length: 15 amino acids. In nucleotides, the CDR3 is TGTGCCAGTAGTATTCGTGGCGGAGCTTACAATGAGCAGTTCTTC. Amino acid sequence: CASSIRGGAYNEQFF.

The genes are TRBV4-1 and TRBJ2-1; 10 bases map to TRBD2. J gave up 4 bases and V 6 bases, and 9 bases lay outside the gene matches. Germline CDR1 MGHRA, CDR2 YSYEKL. The CDR3 consists of 16 residues. CDR3 protein: CASRPRLAGQYNEQFF. CDR3 sequence (DNA): TGCGCCAGCAGGCCTCGACTAGCGGGCCAATACAATGAGCAGTTCTTC.

The count of this clone is one. The rearrangement joins TRBV5-1 to TRBJ2-2; 10 nucleotides line up with TRBD1. The ends lost 8 bases at V and 7 bases at J; junction bases unmatched: 8. Germline lookup yields CDR1 SGHRS and CDR2 YFSETQ. The CDR3 spans 14 residues. CDR3 nucleotide sequence: TGCGCCAGTGGGGACAGGGGCGACGGCGGGGAGCTGTTTTTT. Protein sequence: CASGDRGDGGELFF.